The 12 T cell receptor beta chains below come from one sample, sequenced in a study of molecular identifiers for immune sequencing clone quantification. TCRdb recomputed calls from the PCR reads with MiXCR, one row per CDR3 protein. This table has about 300,000 distinct CDR3 sequences, about a fifth appearing once. What was sequenced was naive CD8+ T cells from blood, with Jurkat cell RNA spiked in. Subset specified: FACS-sorted CD8+CD4-CCR7+CD45RA+ naive T cells. The receptors were sampled from a human donor in good health. Some libraries in this study had Jurkat cell RNA spiked in.

The sample holds many counts of this clonotype. V is TRBV20-1 and J is TRBJ2-7; TRBD2 matches 8 bases. The CDR3 has 15 residues. Germline V CDR1 and CDR2: DFQATT, SNEGSKA (reference sequence). V was clipped by 2 bases and J by 3 bases; unmatched bases: 9. The DNA for the CDR3 is TGCAGTGCTAGATCCTCCGGGACTAGTCTCTACGAGCAGTACTTC. It yields the protein CSARSSGTSLYEQYF.

Comments on this clonotype: A much larger clone lies a single base off, so this may be a read error. The genes are TRBV20-1 and TRBJ2-7; D is uncertain. This CDR3 is built from 11 residues. V lost 4 bases and J lost 7, with 11 bases in between. Germline CDR1 DFQATT, CDR2 SNEGSKA (reference sequence). The CDR3 spells CSATLSGEQYF. The CDR3 coding sequence is TGCAGTGCTACCCTCTCAGGAGAGCAGTACTTC.

This clonotype has ten or more counts. The rearrangement links TRBV12-3 or TRBV12-4 to TRBJ1-6; TRBD1 matches at 10 bases. CDR3 length: 18 residues. The ends lost 5 bases at V and 1 base at J; junction bases unmatched: 8. This CDR3 is CASSPGQGIRSYNSPLHF. DNA for the CDR3: TGTGCCAGCAGTCCGGGACAGGGGATAAGGTCCTATAATTCACCCCTCCACTTT.

This clonotype occurred many times. The genes are TRBV30 and TRBJ2-1, with D uncertain. Trimming left V 2 bases short and J 0 bases short, with 11 bases between. The CDR3 loop spans 15 amino acids. Per the germline V gene, CDR1 is GTSNPN and CDR2 is SVGIG (reference sequence). CDR3 region: CAWSPTVSSYNEQFF. The DNA of the CDR3 is TGTGCCTGGAGTCCTACCGTAAGCTCCTACAATGAGCAGTTCTTC.

This clonotype was seen at least ten times. V is TRBV4-1 and J is TRBJ2-3; D is uncertain. This CDR3 spans 12 amino acids. Germline V lookup: CDR1 MGHRA, CDR2 YSYEKL. V lost 2 bases to trimming and J lost 3 bases, with 3 bases between them. The chain's CDR3 is CASSQLTDTQYF. CDR3 in DNA: TGCGCCAGCAGCCAACTAACAGATACGCAGTATTTT.

This clonotype was found many times. The chain has TRBV6-1 and TRBJ2-3, with TRBD2 identical over 9 bases. The CDR3 runs 18 residues. Trimming removed 3 bases from V and 2 bases from J; junction bases left unmatched: 12. CDR1 is MNHNS, CDR2 SASEGT, per germline. The CDR3 reads CASSDSPLAGGATDTQYF. For the CDR3, the DNA is TGTGCCAGCAGTGATAGCCCCCTCGCGGGAGGGGCCACAGATACGCAGTATTTT.

For this clonotype: One base away lies a much larger clone, so this may be a sequencing read error. The rearrangement uses TRBV6-1 and TRBJ2-7, with D unresolved. There are 13 residues in the CDR3. The germline V gene has CDR1 MNHNS and CDR2 SASEGT. DNA for the CDR3: TGTGCCAGCACCCTAAGGATGTACTACGGGCAGTACTTC. It translates to CASTLRMYYGQYF.

Comments on this clonotype: Mismatch with germline at one junction end may stem from a read error. V gene TRBV5-4 combines with J gene TRBJ2-2; tentative D call: TRBD2 (5 bases). The V gene's germline CDR1 is SGHNT and CDR2 YYREEE (reference sequence). The CDR3 runs to 14 residues. CDR3 nucleotides: TGTGCCAGCAGCTTGACCAGAGACACCGGGGAGCTGCTTTTT. Translation gives CASSLTRDTGELLF.

This clonotype was detected many times. The J gene is TRBJ2-3, the V gene TRBV12-3 or TRBV12-4; D not certain. The V end lost 6 bases, the J end lost 6 bases, and 10 bases lay between the germline ends. The CDR3 sequence is 12 residues long. CDR3 nucleotide sequence: TGTGCCAGCAGGCGCCCCCGGGATACGCAGTATTTT. Protein sequence: CASRRPRDTQYF.

This clonotype was seen repeatedly, ten times or more. V gene TRBV7-9 combines with J gene TRBJ1-1; no clear D. The CDR3 runs 12 residues. With 6 bases removed from V and 7 bases from J, the gap between germline ends came to 12 bases. Germline V lookup: CDR1 SEHNR, CDR2 FQNEAQ (reference sequence). The CDR3 reads CASRDPTGEAFF. CDR3 nucleotide sequence: TGTGCCAGCAGGGATCCCACGGGTGAAGCTTTCTTT.

This clonotype was counted many times. This sequence joins TRBV7-9 and TRBJ2-2; D is ambiguous. The CDR3 length is 16 residues. Trimming shortened V by 5 bases and J by 1 base, and 14 bases separated the two germline ends. Germline V CDR1 and CDR2: SEHNR, FQNEAQ (reference sequence). The CDR3 DNA follows: TGTGCCAGCAGCCCCCCAGTTTCGGAGAACACCGGGGAGCTGTTTTTT. It encodes CASSPPVSENTGELFF.

This clonotype was recorded at least ten times. The J gene is TRBJ2-3, the V gene TRBV6-5; tentative D call: TRBD1 (5 bases). In germline, CDR1 is MNHEY, CDR2 SVGAGI. V lost 4 bases to trimming and J lost 0 bases, with 8 bases between them. CDR3 length equals 14 residues. The CDR3 coding sequence is TGTGCCAGCAGTTTTAGGGGTAGCACAGATACGCAGTATTTT. This codes for CASSFRGSTDTQYF.